This TCR beta chain emerged from a study of CD8 T cells in Susac syndrome. Study-wide results and caveats: Individuals included in the TCR sequencing and HLA analysis were acknowledged by the study to be relatively few in number.

High-throughput TCR beta sequencing covered peripheral CD8+ and CD4+ T cells. The TEMRA cells underwent FACS enrichment, while the CD8+ and CD4+ T cells underwent negative isolation. Reverse transcription of roughly 0.45 to 1 ug RNA was performed with random hexamers. The method of amplification for TCR beta CDR3 was immunoSEQ multiplex PCR, covering 54 Vbeta and 13 Jbeta. TCRdb fed the immunoSEQ multiplex PCR reads into MiXCR, producing one record per CDR3 protein. The sample carries roughly 140,000 distinct CDR3 sequences, 94% recorded once. Trimming took 5 bases from V and 2 from J; bases not matched to a gene: 8. This CDR3 has 15 residues. Germline V CDR1 and CDR2: PRHDT, FYEKMQ (reference sequence). Comment on this clonotype: Antigen unknown.

The sample taken for sequencing was CD8+ T cells from PBMCs. The receptor was derived from a human donor in good health. The chain employs TRBV13 and TRBJ2-5; 7 bases fit TRBD1. Written as DNA, the CDR3 is TGTGCCAGCAGCCCGGCCGGGGACAGTCAAGAGACCCAGTACTTC. Amino acids: CASSPAGDSQETQYF.